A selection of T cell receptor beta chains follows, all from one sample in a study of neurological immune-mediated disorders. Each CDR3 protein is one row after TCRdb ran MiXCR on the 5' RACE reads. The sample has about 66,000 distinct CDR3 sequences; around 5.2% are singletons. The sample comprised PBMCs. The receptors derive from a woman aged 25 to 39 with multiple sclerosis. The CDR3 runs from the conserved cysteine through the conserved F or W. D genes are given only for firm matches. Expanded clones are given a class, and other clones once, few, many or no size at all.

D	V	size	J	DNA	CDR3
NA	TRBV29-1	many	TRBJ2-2	TGCAGCGTTGTTTACAGGGAGGCCGGGGAGCTGTTTTTT	CSVVYREAGELFF
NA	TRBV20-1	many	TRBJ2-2	TGCAGTGCTGCCACCCCGTTCGGCACCGGGGAGCTGTTTTTT	CSAATPFGTGELFF
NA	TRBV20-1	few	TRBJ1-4	TGCAGTGCTAGAGGTCCGTTTAATGAAAAACTGTTTTTT	CSARGPFNEKLFF
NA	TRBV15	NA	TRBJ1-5	TGTGCCACCAGCAGGGGGGGGGCAGCTATGGAGCCCCAGCATTTT	CATSRGGAAMEPQHF
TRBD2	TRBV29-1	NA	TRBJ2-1	TGCAGCGTTCTTCCCACTAGCGGGGGGGCCGTTGAGCAGTTCTTC	CSVLPTSGGAVEQFF
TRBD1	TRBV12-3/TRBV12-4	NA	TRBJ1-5	TGTGCCAGCAGTTTAGAGGGGGCCAATCAGCCCCAGAATTTT	CASSLEGANQPQNF
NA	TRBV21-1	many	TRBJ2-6	TGTGCCAGCAGCCGCCAGGGGGGAGGGCAACCCCTTTCTGGGGCCAACGTCCTGACTTTC	CASSRQGGGQPLSGANVLTF
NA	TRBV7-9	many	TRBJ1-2	TGTGCCAGCAGCACCCGACACGACGGCTACACCTTC	CASSTRHDGYTF
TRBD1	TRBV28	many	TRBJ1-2	TGTGCCAGCACTTCCCGGGGGGGGACAGCGATTGCCTTCTTC	CASTSRGGTAIAFF
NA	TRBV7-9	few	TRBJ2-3	TGTGCCAGCAGCTTAGCCGGTAGGGCGGGGAGAGATACGCAGTATTTT	CASSLAGRAGRDTQYF
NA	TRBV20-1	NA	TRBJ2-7	TGCAGTGCTAGTACATCCTCCTACGAGCAGTACTTC	CSASTSSYEQYF
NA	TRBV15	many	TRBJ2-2	TGTGCCACCAGCAGTGAGGGGCGGGCCGGGGAGCTGTTTTTT	CATSSEGRAGELFF
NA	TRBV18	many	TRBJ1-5	TGTGCCAGCTCCCTGAAGAGTGATCAGCCCCAGCATTTT	CASSLKSDQPQHF
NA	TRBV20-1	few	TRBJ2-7	TGCAGTGCTAGTCAGGGAAAGGGGGGCTACGAGCAGTACTTC	CSASQGKGGYEQYF
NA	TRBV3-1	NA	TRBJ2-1	TGTGCCAGCAGCCAAGGGTCTGGGGGTATTGAGCAGTTCTTC	CASSQGSGGIEQFF
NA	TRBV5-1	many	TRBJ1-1	TGCGCCAGCAGCTTGGAACCTTCGGGGGGAGTCACTGAAGCTTTCTTT	CASSLEPSGGVTEAFF
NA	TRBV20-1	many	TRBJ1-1	TGCAGTGCCTTCAACACTGAAGCTTTCTTT	CSAFNTEAFF
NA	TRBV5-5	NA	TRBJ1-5	TGTGCCAGCAGCTTAACAGGCCGGGACAATAATCAGCCCCAGCATTTT	CASSLTGRDNNQPQHF
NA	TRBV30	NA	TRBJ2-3	TGTGCCTGGAGTCCGGTGGTTAAGGGGGGTCCGCAGTATTTT	CAWSPVVKGGPQYF
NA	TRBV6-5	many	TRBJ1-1	TGTGCCAGCAGCCGGGGCCTTGAAGCTTTCTTT	CASSRGLEAFF
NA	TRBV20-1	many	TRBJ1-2	TGCAGTGCTCCCTCCAAGAGGTGGGATTCAATCGCTGGCTACACCTTC	CSAPSKRWDSIAGYTF
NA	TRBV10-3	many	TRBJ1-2	TGTGCCATCAGTGAGGACGTAGCTGCGTATGGCTACACCTTC	CAISEDVAAYGYTF
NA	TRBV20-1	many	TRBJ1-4	TGCAGTGTTAAACCGGGAGCCCGGCCTACTAATGAAAAACTGTTTTTT	CSVKPGARPTNEKLFF
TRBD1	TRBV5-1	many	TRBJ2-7	TGCGCCAGCAGTTTGGGGGACAGCCCCTACGAGCAGTACTTC	CASSLGDSPYEQYF
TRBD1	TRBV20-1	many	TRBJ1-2	TGCAGTGCTGTCTCTGGGGGACAGGTCTATGGCTACACCTTC	CSAVSGGQVYGYTF
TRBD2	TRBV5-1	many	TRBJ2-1	TGCGCCAGCAGCCTCCCGACTAGCGGGGTCTACAATGAGCAGTTCTTC	CASSLPTSGVYNEQFF
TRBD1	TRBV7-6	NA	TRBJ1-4	TGTGCCAGCAGCCAGCCGACCGGGACAGGCAACGAAAAACTGTTTTTT	CASSQPTGTGNEKLFF
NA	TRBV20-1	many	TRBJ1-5	TGCAGTGGGGCCTCCTCAGGACAGCCCCAGCATTTT	CSGASSGQPQHF
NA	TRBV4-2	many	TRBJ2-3	TGTGCCAGCAGCCAGGACGGCACAGATACGCAGTATTTT	CASSQDGTDTQYF
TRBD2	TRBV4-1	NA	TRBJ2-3	TGCGCCAGCAGCCAAGAGTGGGGGGGGGATACGCAGTATTTT	CASSQEWGGDTQYF
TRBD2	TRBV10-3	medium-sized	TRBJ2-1	TGTGCCATCAGTGAGTCGAAGGCTAGCGGGGATTTTAATGAGCAGTTCTTC	CAISESKASGDFNEQFF
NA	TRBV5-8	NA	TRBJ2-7	TGTGCAAGCAGCACGAAAAGGAACTTC	CASSTKRNF
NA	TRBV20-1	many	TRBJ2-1	TGCAGTGCTAACCAGGAGGGCCACTCCTACAATGAGCAGTTCTTC	CSANQEGHSYNEQFF
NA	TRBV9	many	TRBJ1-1	TGTGCCAGCAGCCCACAAGAAGGGCGATCTGAAGCTTTCTTT	CASSPQEGRSEAFF
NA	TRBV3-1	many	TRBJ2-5	TGTGCCAGCAGCCAAGGTGAAGCACAAGAGACCCAGTACTTC	CASSQGEAQETQYF
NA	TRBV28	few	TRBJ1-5	TGTGCCAGCAGTTTAACAGGGCTTAATCAGCCCCAGCATTTT	CASSLTGLNQPQHF
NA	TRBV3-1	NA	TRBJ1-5	TGTGCCAGCAGCCAAGGGAGGGGGGACAATCAGCCCCAGCATTTT	CASSQGRGDNQPQHF
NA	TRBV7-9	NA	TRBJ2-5	TGTGCCAGCAGCAACGCCGGGGGCGGGGAGACCCAGTACTTC	CASSNAGGGETQYF
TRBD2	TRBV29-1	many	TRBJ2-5	TGCAGCGTTGGAACGGGGACTAGCGGGGGAGGGACCCAGTACTTC	CSVGTGTSGGGTQYF
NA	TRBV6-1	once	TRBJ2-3	TGTGCCAGCAAATCGGGCCTCGTCGACACAGATACGCAGTATTTT	CASKSGLVDTDTQYF
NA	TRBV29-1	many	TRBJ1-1	TGCAGCGTTGAAGAGAGCCTGAACACTGAAGCTTTCTTT	CSVEESLNTEAFF
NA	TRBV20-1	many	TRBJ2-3	TGCAGTGCTCGCCCGGGCAGGGGCACAGATACGCAGTATTTT	CSARPGRGTDTQYF
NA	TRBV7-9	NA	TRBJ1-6	TGTGCCAGCAGCTTTACTGATTCACCCCTCCACTTT	CASSFTDSPLHF
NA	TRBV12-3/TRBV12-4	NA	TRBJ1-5	TGTGCCAGCAGTTTAGGGGGAGAGGGTATCGGACAGCCCCAGAATTTT	CASSLGGEGIGQPQNF
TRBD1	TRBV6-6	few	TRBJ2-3	TGTGCCAGCAACCCGGACAGGGTGGCAGATACGCAGTATTTT	CASNPDRVADTQYF